Following are 29 T cell receptor beta chains from one sample sequenced in a study of T cells expressing NK-cell markers. From the 5' RACE reads, TCRdb lists one entry per CDR3 protein and no DNA. The sample includes about 260,000 distinct CDR3 sequences. Input material: blood T cells: a sorted CD56 or NKG2C T cell subset, CD4+ or CD8+ T cells, or bulk PBMC T cells (not recorded which). These TCRs come from a man younger than 35 in good health.

The chain links TRBV6-1 to TRBJ2-5; no DNA is available, so the TRBD1 call from TCRdb remains unchecked. CDR1 and CDR2 (germline): MNHNS, SASEGT. This CDR3 has 15 residues. CDR3 protein: CASIGYRADQETQYF.

The chain uses TRBV7-9 and TRBJ2-2. There are 17 residues in the CDR3. Germline lookup yields CDR1 SEHNR and CDR2 FQNEAQ (reference sequence). CDR3 loop: CASSFVGRRGNTGELFF.

The chain carries TRBV6-5 and TRBJ1-3. The CDR3 runs 16 residues. Germline V gives CDR1 MNHEY, CDR2 SVGAGI. The chain's CDR3 is CASSYAKASSGNTIYF.

The rearrangement joins TRBV12-3 or TRBV12-4 to TRBJ2-5. This CDR3 contains 11 residues. The CDR3 sequence is CASSLQETQYF.

This chain uses TRBV9 with TRBJ2-5. CDR1 SGDLS and CDR2 YYNGEE come from the germline V gene. The CDR3 is 13 residues long. The CDR3: CASSVDTQETQYF.

The chain joins TRBV5-1 to TRBJ2-4; checking the TCRdb D call of TRBD1 is not possible without DNA. The CDR3 spans 17 residues. CDR1 and CDR2 from the germline V gene are SGHRS and YFSETQ. The CDR3 loop reads CASQMMDIHGAKNIQYF.

The chain employs TRBV20-1 and TRBJ2-1; TCRdb gives TRBD1 as the D gene, but with no DNA this cannot be confirmed. The CDR3 is 12 amino acids. CDR1 and CDR2 from the germline V gene are DFQATT and SNEGSKA (reference sequence). CDR3 loop: CSAWTAHNEQFF.

The V call is TRBV9, the J call TRBJ2-3; checking the TCRdb D call of TRBD1 is not possible without DNA. Looked up from germline, CDR1 is SGDLS and CDR2 is YYNGEE. There are 18 residues in the CDR3. The CDR3 loop reads CASSVGAGGKRTTDTQYF.

This chain uses TRBV7-6 with TRBJ2-1; TCRdb's D call, TRBD1, is unchecked because there is no DNA. The CDR3 contains 17 residues. The germline V gene encodes CDR1 SGHVS and CDR2 FNYEAQ. This CDR3 is CASSPRGTALSYNEQFF.

J is TRBJ2-3 and V is TRBV5-4; TCRdb calls TRBD2, which cannot be checked without DNA. This CDR3 is 15 amino acids long. CDR1 is SGHNT, CDR2 YYREEE, per germline (reference sequence). CDR3 amino acids: CASSLREGPTDTQYF.

The gene calls are TRBV20-1 and TRBJ2-2. This CDR3 has 14 residues. Germline assignment: CDR1 DFQATT and CDR2 SNEGSKA (reference sequence). The CDR3 here is CSALGDGNTGELFF.

The gene calls are TRBV24-1 and TRBJ1-1. Germline assignment: CDR1 KGHDR and CDR2 SFDVKD. The CDR3 covers 13 residues. Here the CDR3 reads CATSDGVRAEAFF.

The chain combines TRBV20-1 with TRBJ2-7; TCRdb's D call of TRBD1 is untestable without DNA. The germline gives CDR1 DFQATT, CDR2 SNEGSKA (reference sequence). The CDR3 runs 13 residues. The CDR3 reads CSAPRTGVREQYF.

J is TRBJ1-5 and V is TRBV12-3 or TRBV12-4; lacking DNA, the TRBD1 call made by TCRdb goes unchecked. The CDR3 contains 15 residues. This CDR3 reads CASSSSDRANQPQHF.

The chain is built from TRBV4-2 and TRBJ2-1; there is no DNA to check the TCRdb D call of TRBD1. This CDR3 region has 19 residues. The germline V gene encodes CDR1 LGHNA and CDR2 YNFKEQ. The CDR3 here is CASSQRDLSLGANYNEQFF.

V and J are TRBV5-1 and TRBJ2-5. Looked up from germline, CDR1 is SGHRS and CDR2 is YFSETQ. The length of the CDR3 is 13 residues. This chain's CDR3 is CASTRSDQETQYF.

The chain recombines TRBV11-2 with TRBJ2-1; without DNA, the TCRdb call of TRBD2 cannot be checked. The length of the CDR3 is 18 residues. CDR1 is SGHAT, CDR2 FQNNGV, per germline. The CDR3 spells CASSLGGSRLGTNNEQFF.

V gene TRBV6-5 combines with J gene TRBJ2-3. CDR1 is MNHEY, CDR2 SVGAGI, per germline. The length of the CDR3 is 14 residues. CDR3 sequence reads: CASSYSFTTDTQYF.

The J gene is TRBJ1-1, the V gene TRBV9. The CDR3 sequence is 16 residues long. CDR1 and CDR2 (germline): SGDLS, YYNGEE. The chain's CDR3 is CASTKGGGQTGTEAFF.

The V and J genes are TRBV4-2 and TRBJ1-2. CDR1 and CDR2 (germline): LGHNA, YNFKEQ. This CDR3 region has 12 residues. This chain's CDR3 is CATRRGEDGYTF.

The chain carries TRBV9 and TRBJ2-7; TCRdb proposes TRBD2, but this gene call is untestable without DNA. The germline gives CDR1 SGDLS, CDR2 YYNGEE. The CDR3 loop spans 15 amino acids. This chain's CDR3 is CASSDGDGRRYEQYF.

This chain's CDR3 is CSARDGGSLYGYTF. V is TRBV20-1 and J is TRBJ1-2; TCRdb gives TRBD1 as the D gene, but with no DNA this cannot be confirmed. The length of the CDR3 is 14 residues. Germline V lookup: CDR1 DFQATT, CDR2 SNEGSKA (reference sequence).

The V and J genes are TRBV5-6 and TRBJ1-1. The CDR3 totals 15 residues. Germline CDR1 reads SGHDT; CDR2 reads YYEEEE. CDR3 sequence: CASTLGDGRNTEAFF.

V gene TRBV12-3 or TRBV12-4 combines with J gene TRBJ1-1; lacking DNA, the TRBD1 call made by TCRdb goes unchecked. This CDR3 region has 17 residues. CDR3 protein: CASSLELGGQGGTEAFF.

The V call is TRBV5-1, the J call TRBJ2-1; as DNA is missing, the TRBD2 call by TCRdb cannot be tested. Germline values: CDR1 SGHRS, CDR2 YFSETQ. CDR3 length: 15 amino acids. The CDR3 loop is CASSFLADDYNEQFF.

The chain carries TRBV11-3 and TRBJ2-1. From germline, CDR1 is SGHNT and CDR2 YENEEA. The CDR3 runs to 13 residues. The CDR3 sequence is CASSFDSDNEQFF.

J is TRBJ2-7 and V is TRBV5-1. The CDR3 loop spans 12 amino acids. Germline-derived CDR1 and CDR2 are SGHRS and YFSETQ. The CDR3 reads CASTANYYEQYF.

The chain recombines TRBV10-2 with TRBJ1-3; checking the TCRdb D call of TRBD1 is not possible without DNA. Germline assignment: CDR1 WSHSY and CDR2 SAAADI. The CDR3 is 14 amino acids. The CDR3 loop is CATKEGDARNTIYF.

This CDR3 is CASSEFGILTNEKLFF. V gene TRBV25-1 combines with J gene TRBJ1-4; the D call from TCRdb, TRBD1, cannot be confirmed without DNA. The V gene's germline CDR1 is MGHDK and CDR2 SYGVNS. The CDR3 spans 16 residues.